This paragraph covers one T cell receptor beta chain sequence. The antigen is unknown. Uncontrolled infection, other autoimmune disease, pregnancy or lactation led to exclusion. Every diagnosis used clinical symptoms, serum thyroxine and TRAb, thyroid ultrasound and orbital computed tomography. The data are from a study of T cells in Graves' hyperthyroidism and ophthalmopathy. Notes on the study in general: With a median lead of around 6.7 months before onset, the model predicted ophthalmopathy.

The CDR3 is 16 residues long. The germline V gene encodes CDR1 DFQATT and CDR2 SNEGSKA (reference sequence). The CDR3 regions of TCR beta were amplified from RNA transcripts. HTBI primers were the set used in a first-round RT-PCR of the TCR CDR3. Via MiXCR, TCRdb re-called the multiplex PCR reads, giving one row per CDR3 protein. The repertoire holds about 580,000 distinct CDR3 sequences, with around 45% as singletons. The rearrangement links TRBV20-1 to TRBJ2-5, with D perhaps matching TRBD2 (6 bases). The J call may not be correct, given that the DNA end is closer to TRBJ2-1. Material: peripheral blood or thyroid tissue (not recorded which). This sequence was found in a woman under 30 with Graves' hyperthyroidism. The CDR3 spells CSASLLGLARYNEQFF. The DNA for the CDR3 is TGCAGTGCTAGTCTCTTGGGTCTAGCGAGGTACAATGAGCAGTTCTTC.